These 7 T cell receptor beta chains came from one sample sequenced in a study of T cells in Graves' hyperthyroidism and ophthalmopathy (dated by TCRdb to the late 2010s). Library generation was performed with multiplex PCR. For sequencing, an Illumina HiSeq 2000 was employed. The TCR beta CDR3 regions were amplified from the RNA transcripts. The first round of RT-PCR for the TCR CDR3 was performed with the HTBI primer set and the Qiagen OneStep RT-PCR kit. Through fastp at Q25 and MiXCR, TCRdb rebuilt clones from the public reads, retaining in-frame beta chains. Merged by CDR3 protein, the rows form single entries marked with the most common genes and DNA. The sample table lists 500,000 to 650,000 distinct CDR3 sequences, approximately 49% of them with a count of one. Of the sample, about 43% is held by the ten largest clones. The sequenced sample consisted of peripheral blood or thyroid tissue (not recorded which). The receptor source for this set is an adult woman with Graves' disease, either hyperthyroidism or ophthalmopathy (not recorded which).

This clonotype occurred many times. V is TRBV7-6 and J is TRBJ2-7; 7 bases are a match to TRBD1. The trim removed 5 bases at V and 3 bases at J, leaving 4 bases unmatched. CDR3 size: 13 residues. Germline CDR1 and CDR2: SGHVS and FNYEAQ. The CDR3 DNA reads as TGTGCCAGCAGCCCCGGGGACAGCTACGAGCAGTACTTC. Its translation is CASSPGDSYEQYF. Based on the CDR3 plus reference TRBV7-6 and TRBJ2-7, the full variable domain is GAGVSQSPRYKVTKRGQDVALRCDPISGHVSLYWYRQALGQGPEFLTYFNYEAQQDKSGLPNDRFSAERPEGSISTLTIQRTEQRDSAMYRCASSPGDSYEQYFGPGTRLTVT.

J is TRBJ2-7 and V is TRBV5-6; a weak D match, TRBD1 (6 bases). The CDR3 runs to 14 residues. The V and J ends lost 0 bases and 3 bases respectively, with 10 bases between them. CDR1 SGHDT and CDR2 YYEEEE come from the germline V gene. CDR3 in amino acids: CASSLAWGLYEQYF. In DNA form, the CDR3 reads TGTGCCAGCAGCTTGGCCTGGGGGCTCTACGAGCAGTACTTC.

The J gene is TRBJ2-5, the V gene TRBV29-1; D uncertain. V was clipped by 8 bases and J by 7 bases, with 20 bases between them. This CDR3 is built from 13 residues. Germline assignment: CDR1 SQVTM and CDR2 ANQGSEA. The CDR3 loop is CSLRASAPGTQYF. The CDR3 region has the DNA TGCAGCCTCCGGGCTAGTGCACCCGGGACCCAGTACTTC.

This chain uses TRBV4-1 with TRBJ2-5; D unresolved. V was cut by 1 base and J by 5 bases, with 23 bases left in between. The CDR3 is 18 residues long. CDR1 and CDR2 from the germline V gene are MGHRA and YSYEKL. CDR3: CASSQAALGFPTRETQYF. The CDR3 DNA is TGCGCCAGCAGCCAAGCCGCCCTAGGATTCCCCACAAGGGAGACCCAGTACTTC.

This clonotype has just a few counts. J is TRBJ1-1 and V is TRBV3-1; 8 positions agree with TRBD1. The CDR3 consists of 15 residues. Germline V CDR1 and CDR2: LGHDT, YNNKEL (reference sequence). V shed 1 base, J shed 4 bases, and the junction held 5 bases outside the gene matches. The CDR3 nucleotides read TGTGCCAGCAGCCAAGGGACAGGGCCGGGCACTGAAGCTTTCTTT. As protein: CASSQGTGPGTEAFF.

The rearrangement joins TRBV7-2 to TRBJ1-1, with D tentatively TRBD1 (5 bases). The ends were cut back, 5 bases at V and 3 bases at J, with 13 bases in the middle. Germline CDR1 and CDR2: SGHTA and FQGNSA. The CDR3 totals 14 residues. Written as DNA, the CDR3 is TGTGCCAGCAGCACCGATAGGGGTTACACTGAAGCTTTCTTT. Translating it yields CASSTDRGYTEAFF. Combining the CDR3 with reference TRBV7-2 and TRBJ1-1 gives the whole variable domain GAGVSQSPSNKVTEKGKDVELRCDPISGHTALYWYRQSLGQGLEFLIYFQGNSAPDKSGLPSDRFSAERTGGSVSTLTIQRTQQEDSAVYLCASSTDRGYTEAFFGQGTRLTVV.

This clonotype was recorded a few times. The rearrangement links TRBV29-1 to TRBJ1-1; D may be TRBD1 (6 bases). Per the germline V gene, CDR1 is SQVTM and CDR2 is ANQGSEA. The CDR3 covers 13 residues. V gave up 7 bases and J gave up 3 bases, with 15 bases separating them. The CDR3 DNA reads TGCAGCGCAATGTGGGGGCAGGACACTGAAGCTTTCTTT. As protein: CSAMWGQDTEAFF.